Listed below are T cell receptor beta chains from one sample, sequenced in a study of T cells in Graves' hyperthyroidism and ophthalmopathy. TCRdb reprocessed the multiplex PCR reads with MiXCR, giving one entry per CDR3 protein. The sample gives approximately 400,000 distinct CDR3 sequences, roughly 15% of which show up once; around a fifth is in the top ten. What was sequenced was blood. The source of these receptors is a woman aged 30 to 39 with Graves' ophthalmopathy. The CDR3 runs from the conserved cysteine through the conserved F or W. A D gene is named only where the DNA matches it firmly. Clone size, where shown, is once, few, many, or a class for clones that have expanded.

d_call	clone_size	v_call	j_call	cdr3_aa	cdr3_nt
TRBD1	many	TRBV5-8	TRBJ2-7	CASSQGQVYEQYF	TGTGCCAGCAGCCAGGGACAGGTCTACGAGCAGTACTTC
TRBD1	NA	TRBV10-2	TRBJ2-7	CASSERTGGKQYF	TGCGCCAGCAGTGAGAGGACAGGGGGAAAGCAGTACTTC
NA	many	TRBV20-1	TRBJ1-5	CSAPVPGQPQHF	TGCAGTGCTCCAGTCCCGGGTCAGCCCCAGCATTTT
NA	many	TRBV9	TRBJ1-1	CASSQLPRTEAFF	TGTGCCAGCAGCCAACTCCCCCGGACGGAAGCTTTCTTT
TRBD1	NA	TRBV5-5	TRBJ1-2	CASSPIQGAAYGCTF	TGTGCCAGCAGTCCTATTCAGGGGGCGGCTTATGGCTGCACCTTC
TRBD1	NA	TRBV6-2/TRBV6-3	TRBJ2-7	CASIPTTGLLHEQYF	TGTGCCAGCATCCCGACGACAGGGTTGTTACACGAGCAGTACTTC
TRBD2	NA	TRBV5-4	TRBJ2-5	CASSYTGLVKGETQYF	TGTGCCAGCAGCTACACAGGACTAGTAAAAGGAGAGACCCAGTACTTC
TRBD1	many	TRBV27	TRBJ1-6	CASSTYRLPPDREIYNSPLHF	TGTGCCAGCAGTACCTACCGCCTACCGCCTGACAGGGAGATATATAATTCACCCCTCCACTTT
NA	few	TRBV7-2	TRBJ2-2	CASRTRQTNTGELFF	TGTGCCAGCAGAACGAGACAGACGAACACCGGGGAGCTGTTTTTT
NA	many	TRBV6-2/TRBV6-3	TRBJ2-1	CASSYSVGRVEQFF	TGTGCCAGCAGTTACTCAGTTGGCCGGGTTGAGCAGTTCTTC
TRBD2	NA	TRBV7-3	TRBJ2-3	CASSLRTSGGALGTDTQYF	TGTGCCAGCAGCTTACGGACTAGCGGGGGGGCCCTAGGCACAGATACGCAGTATTTT
NA	many	TRBV20-1	TRBJ2-7	CSARRYWAQGSDEQYF	TGCAGTGCTAGACGTTACTGGGCACAGGGATCGGACGAGCAGTACTTC
NA	many	TRBV11-3	TRBJ2-7	CASSEGSGAMQYF	TGTGCCAGCAGCGAGGGTTCTGGGGCGATGCAGTACTTC
NA	many	TRBV20-1	TRBJ2-2	CSARKDDPNTGELFF	TGCAGTGCTAGGAAGGACGATCCGAACACCGGGGAGCTGTTTTTT
NA	NA	TRBV10-3	TRBJ1-4	CAISPGNEKLFF	TGTGCCATCTCCCCGGGGAATGAAAAACTGTTTTTT
NA	NA	TRBV28	TRBJ1-6	CASSPTLGFWNSPLHF	TGTGCCAGCAGTCCTACATTAGGTTTCTGGAATTCACCCCTCCACTTT
TRBD2	few	TRBV4-2	TRBJ2-1	CASSLTSGEQFF	TGTGCCAGCAGCCTCACTAGCGGAGAGCAGTTCTTC
NA	many	TRBV12-3/TRBV12-4	TRBJ1-6	CASASSVGNSPLHF	TGTGCCAGTGCCTCATCGGTCGGTAATTCACCCCTCCACTTT
TRBD2	many	TRBV12-3/TRBV12-4	TRBJ2-3	CASSPPAGDTDTQYF	TGTGCCAGCAGCCCACCAGCGGGGGACACAGATACGCAGTATTTT
TRBD1	many	TRBV12-3/TRBV12-4	TRBJ1-1	CASSRDRGVDTEAFF	TGTGCCAGCAGCCGGGACAGGGGAGTAGACACTGAAGCTTTCTTT
TRBD1	many	TRBV11-2	TRBJ2-1	CASSSQGRDRASNEQFF	TGTGCCAGCAGCTCACAGGGAAGGGACAGGGCTTCGAATGAGCAGTTCTTC
NA	many	TRBV12-3/TRBV12-4	TRBJ2-3	CASSAGGPRVDTQYF	TGTGCCAGCAGTGCCGGAGGCCCGAGGGTGGATACGCAGTATTTT
TRBD1	many	TRBV29-1	TRBJ1-2	CSVAQGADYTF	TGCAGCGTAGCACAGGGGGCCGACTACACCTTC
TRBD2	NA	TRBV6-1	TRBJ2-5	CASSEMVAGGPQDF	TGTGCCAGCAGTGAAATGGTAGCGGGGGGGCCTCAGGACTTC
NA	NA	TRBV28	TRBJ1-6	CASSLPGQLNSPLHF	TGTGCCAGCAGTTTACCCGGACAGTTAAATTCACCCCTCCACTTT
TRBD1	few	TRBV19	TRBJ1-2	CASTKGGTGLYGYTF	TGTGCCAGTACTAAAGGGGGGACAGGGCTGTATGGCTACACCTTC
NA	NA	TRBV19	TRBJ2-7	CASRTLPGTPRWEQYF	TGTGCCAGTCGGACCTTACCGGGGACGCCCCGGTGGGAGCAGTACTTC
NA	few	TRBV2	TRBJ1-3	CASHGNTIYF	TGTGCCAGCCACGGAAACACCATATATTTT
NA	few	TRBV28	TRBJ2-1	CASREPSSSYNEQFF	TGTGCCAGCAGAGAACCATCGAGCTCCTACAATGAGCAGTTCTTC
NA	NA	TRBV28	TRBJ1-6	CASFGLDNNSPLHF	TGTGCCAGCTTTGGTCTCGATAATAATTCACCCCTCCACTTT
NA	many	TRBV7-9	TRBJ2-6	CASSPDRTPISGANVLTF	TGTGCCAGCAGCCCCGACAGGACACCCATCTCTGGGGCCAACGTCCTGACTTTC
NA	NA	TRBV9	TRBJ1-6	CASSVGSSRNNSPLHF	TGTGCCAGCAGCGTAGGGAGCAGCAGGAATAATTCACCCCTCCACTTT
NA	many	TRBV12-3/TRBV12-4	TRBJ1-5	CASSLRWAEGRWQPQHF	TGTGCCAGCAGTTTGAGGTGGGCCGAGGGGAGGTGGCAGCCCCAGCATTTT
TRBD1	once	TRBV5-1	TRBJ1-2	CASSFGTGNNYGYTF	TGCGCCAGCAGCTTTGGGACAGGGAACAACTATGGCTACACCTTC
TRBD2	many	TRBV28	TRBJ2-1	CASTPRLAGVANEQFF	TGTGCCAGCACCCCGCGATTAGCGGGGGTGGCCAATGAGCAGTTCTTC
NA	many	TRBV28	TRBJ2-1	CASSTGYNEQFF	TGTGCCAGCAGTACAGGTTACAATGAGCAGTTCTTC
NA	many	TRBV4-1	TRBJ2-5	CASSQPKDSIWYQETQYF	TGCGCCAGCAGCCAACCCAAGGACAGCATTTGGTACCAAGAGACCCAGTACTTC
NA	many	TRBV20-1	TRBJ2-1	CSVIQGITPAEQFF	TGCAGTGTTATCCAGGGAATTACCCCGGCTGAGCAGTTCTTC
TRBD1	many	TRBV11-2	TRBJ1-2	CASSLVAHQGTGGGYTF	TGTGCCAGCAGCTTAGTTGCACACCAAGGGACAGGGGGTGGCTACACCTTC
TRBD1	NA	TRBV27	TRBJ1-4	CASSPGQAATNEKLFF	TGTGCCAGCAGTCCCGGACAGGCAGCAACTAATGAAAAACTGTTTTTT
NA	few	TRBV18	TRBJ2-5	CASSPNQGTQETQYF	TGTGCCAGCTCACCAAACCAGGGGACCCAAGAGACCCAGTACTTC
NA	many	TRBV3-1	TRBJ2-7	CASSQDIEQYF	TGTGCCAGCAGCCAAGACATCGAGCAGTACTTC
TRBD2	NA	TRBV18	TRBJ2-2	CASSAQLALTGELFF	TGTGCCAGCTCAGCCCAACTAGCGCTTACCGGGGAGCTGTTTTTT
TRBD1	many	TRBV27	TRBJ1-1	CASSLRTGREAFF	TGTGCCAGCAGTTTGCGGACAGGGCGGGAAGCTTTCTTT
NA	NA	TRBV18	TRBJ1-1	CASSTSRNTEAFF	TGTGCCAGCTCAACCAGTAGGAACACTGAAGCTTTCTTT
NA	many	TRBV6-1	TRBJ2-7	CASSEGAEQYF	TGTGCCAGCAGTGAAGGGGCCGAGCAGTACTTC
NA	few	TRBV6-2/TRBV6-3	TRBJ2-1	CASSYGLAPYNEQFF	TGTGCCAGCAGTTACGGCTTAGCGCCTTACAATGAGCAGTTCTTC
NA	many	TRBV12-3/TRBV12-4	TRBJ2-1	CASSLLRGNEQFF	TGTGCCAGCAGTTTGCTGCGCGGCAATGAGCAGTTCTTC
NA	many	TRBV7-2	TRBJ2-1	CASSLGPSGTSYNEQFF	TGTGCCAGCAGCTTAGGACCCAGCGGTACATCCTACAATGAGCAGTTCTTC
NA	many	TRBV30	TRBJ1-2	CAWSPGMDYGYTF	TGTGCCTGGAGTCCCGGGATGGACTATGGCTACACCTTC
NA	many	TRBV7-8	TRBJ1-4	CASSPGLHNEKLFF	TGTGCCAGCAGCCCGGGACTTCATAATGAAAAACTGTTTTTT
NA	NA	TRBV14	TRBJ1-1	CASSQNHGRNTEAFF	TGTGCCAGCAGCCAGAACCATGGCAGAAACACTGAAGCTTTCTTT
NA	NA	TRBV3-1	TRBJ1-2	CASSHLQGYGYAF	TGTGCCAGCAGCCACTTACAGGGATACGGCTACGCCTTC
TRBD2	NA	TRBV24-1	TRBJ2-1	CATGVGASGGVEQFF	TGTGCCACCGGGGTGGGGGCTAGCGGGGGAGTTGAGCAGTTCTTC
NA	NA	TRBV2	TRBJ2-7	CASILHMADSAEQYF	TGTGCCAGCATCCTCCACATGGCAGATTCCGCCGAGCAGTACTTC
NA	many	TRBV10-3	TRBJ2-5	CAISRPSLGETQYF	TGTGCCATCAGTCGGCCTAGCTTGGGAGAGACCCAGTACTTC
NA	NA	TRBV5-4	TRBJ2-2	CASRPTSQISSTGELFF	TGTGCCAGCAGACCCACGTCCCAGATTTCATCCACCGGGGAGCTGTTTTTT